This T cell receptor (beta chain) comes out of a study of cytomegalovirus exposure and HLA in healthy donors. The V gene's germline CDR1 is MDHEN and CDR2 SYDVKM. The CDR3 consists of 16 residues. V lost 7 bases to trimming and J lost 5 bases, with 20 bases between them. PCR employed 60 Vbeta and 13 Jbeta primers. The assay was immunoSEQ multiplex PCR, and TCRdb's table has in-frame clones only and misses some. The table shows 110,000 to 150,000 clones, with around 70% occurring only once. The receptor was derived from a man aged 40-50 years in good health and CMV-seronegative. Sequencing used PBMCs. This chain uses TRBV28 with TRBJ2-2; tentative D call: TRBD2 (7 bases). The DNA of the CDR3 is TGTGCCAGCACCCATGGGGGGGCGGCGGGGACCGGGGAGCTGTTTTTT. Protein product: CASTHGGAAGTGELFF.